Listed here are 21 T cell receptor beta chains from one sample, sequenced in a study of regulatory T cells in long-lasting Graves disease. The time point is: persistent/refractory GD, antithyroid drugs over 5 years with positive TRAb. The authors made the TCR library using RNA they extracted from PBMCs. Construction of TCR beta libraries relied on iRepertoire HTBI primers and on Arm-PCR targeting CDR3 regions. In TCRdb, the multiplex PCR reads were re-called with MiXCR into one record per CDR3 protein. The profile shows a few hundred thousand distinct CDR3 sequences, 20% to 25% of them singletons. This specimen consisted of peripheral blood mononuclear cells (PBMCs), obtained when the disease was refractory, from a patient treated with antithyroid drugs. The origin of the receptors is a female donor with Graves disease.

This clonotype was seen at least ten times. The chain is built from TRBV12-3 or TRBV12-4 and TRBJ2-2; TRBD1 might be the D (5 bases). Trimming pared 6 bases from V and 4 bases from J, leaving 15 bases between. The CDR3 is 15 amino acids. CDR3 DNA: TGTGCCAGCAGGGCAGGGCTTCGAGGCACCGGGGAGCTGTTTTTT. Protein: CASRAGLRGTGELFF.

This clonotype was seen at least ten times. Its ends do not fully match the called genes, so a read error is possible. This sequence joins TRBV29-1 and TRBJ1-2, with D unresolved. There are 10 residues in the CDR3. Germline CDR1 is SQVTM and CDR2 is ANQGSEA. The CDR3 nucleotides are TGCAGCGCTGGGGTTGAGGACGGCTACTTC. Its translation: CSAGVEDGYF.

The V and J genes are TRBV20-1 and TRBJ2-5, with no clear D. The CDR3 has 12 residues. The germline V and J ends were trimmed by 3 bases and 5 bases, with 10 bases remaining between them. Germline V lookup: CDR1 DFQATT, CDR2 SNEGSKA (reference sequence). The CDR3 sequence is CSARVPGETQYF. CDR3 DNA sequence: TGCAGTGCTAGGGTTCCCGGGGAGACCCAGTACTTC.

Note on this clonotype: A read error may produce the germline difference seen at one junction end. The chain links TRBV20-1 to TRBJ2-1, with a tentative D call TRBD2 (6 bases). There are 14 residues in the CDR3. The germline CDR1 and CDR2 sequences are DFQATT and SNEGSKA (reference sequence). The CDR3 region is CSAPGSRGKDEQLF. DNA of the CDR3: TGCAGTGCTCCCGGGAGCCGGGGGAAGGATGAGCAGCTCTTC.

This clonotype was recorded a few times. This chain joins TRBV20-1 and TRBJ2-7; D unclear. The V gene lost 3 bases and the J gene lost 0 bases, with 9 bases spanning the gap. The germline gives CDR1 DFQATT, CDR2 SNEGSKA (reference sequence). The CDR3 sequence is 13 residues long. The CDR3 DNA sequence: TGCAGTGCTAGCGGCTGGAGCTCCTACGAGCAGTACTTC. Its protein product is CSASGWSSYEQYF.

The chain carries TRBV10-3 and TRBJ2-7; 7 bases line up with TRBD1. There are 14 residues in the CDR3. Germline V CDR1 and CDR2: ENHRY, SYGVKD. J lost 2 bases, V lost 4 bases, and 5 bases had no gene match. As DNA, the CDR3 is TGTGCCATCAGTGTCGGGACAGCGACCTACGAGCAGTACTTC. Its translation is CAISVGTATYEQYF.

The sample holds many counts of this clonotype. The CDR3 here is CASSSVGTEAFF. The CDR3, as DNA: TGTGCCAGCAGTTCCGTAGGGACTGAAGCTTTCTTT. This rearrangement joins TRBV28 to TRBJ1-1; the D is unclear. Germline V gives CDR1 MDHEN, CDR2 SYDVKM. V was cut by 4 bases and J by 5 bases, with 8 bases left in between. The CDR3 covers 12 residues.

The chain links TRBV19 to TRBJ1-2; TRBD1 is a possible D gene (5 bases). The CDR3 is 13 amino acids. Germline CDR1 is LNHDA and CDR2 is SQIVND (reference sequence). V was trimmed by 7 bases and J by 4 bases, leaving 13 bases between them. The CDR3 DNA reads TGTGCCAGTACTATCAGGGATACCTATGGCTACACCTTC. Its translation: CASTIRDTYGYTF.

J is TRBJ2-2 and V is TRBV10-3; 9 bases align to TRBD1. CDR1 ENHRY and CDR2 SYGVKD come from the germline V gene. After removal of 10 bases from V and 6 bases from J, the junction contained 15 bases not matched to a gene. The CDR3 loop spans 16 amino acids. CDR3 in DNA: TGTGCCACCTTAGACAGGGGGGGGAGTAACGCCGGGGAGCTGTTTTTT. Amino acids: CATLDRGGSNAGELFF.

Details on this clonotype: The final CDR3 position lacks the conserved phenylalanine or tryptophan, pointing to a likely read error. The genes are TRBV6-1 and TRBJ1-4; D not resolved. The CDR3 is 13 residues long. Looked up from germline, CDR1 is MNHNS and CDR2 is SASEGT. Trimming shortened V by 3 bases and J by 13 bases, and 15 bases separated the two germline ends. The CDR3 loop reads CASSDIFPTRLFI. Here the CDR3 DNA reads TGTGCCAGCAGTGATATTTTCCCTACCCGACTGTTTATT.

This clonotype was recorded at least ten times. The gene calls are TRBV12-3 or TRBV12-4 and TRBJ2-2; 8 bases are shared with TRBD2. This CDR3 has 14 residues. The J segment lost 3 bases and the V segment lost 11 bases, leaving 8 bases of the junction unmatched. CDR3 DNA sequence: TGTGCCGCAAATAGCGGGGAATACACCGGGGAGCTGTTTTTT. Its translation: CAANSGEYTGELFF.

Many counts were recorded for this clonotype. The V gene is TRBV11-2, the J gene TRBJ1-4, with unresolved D. The CDR3 totals 15 residues. Germline values: CDR1 SGHAT, CDR2 FQNNGV. The V end was cut by 1 base, the J end by 4 bases, with 10 bases between. CDR3: CASSLVPGNNEKLFF. The CDR3 nucleotides read TGTGCCAGCAGCTTAGTTCCAGGAAATAATGAAAAACTGTTTTTT.

A remark on this clonotype: A much bigger clone sits one base away, suggesting this may be a read error. V is TRBV20-1 and J is TRBJ2-7; D might be TRBD1 or TRBD2, each matching 6 bases. V gave up 4 bases and J gave up 2 bases, with 12 bases separating them. Germline loops: CDR1 DFQATT, CDR2 SNEGSKA (reference sequence). The CDR3 has 13 amino acids. CDR3 bases: TGCAGTGCTACGGGACGGGGGCCCTACGAGCAGTACTTC. It codes for CSATGRGPYEQYF.

The J gene is TRBJ1-1, the V gene TRBV9; a weak D match, TRBD1 (5 bases). Germline CDR1 is SGDLS and CDR2 is YYNGEE. V was trimmed by 3 bases and J by 10 bases, leaving 13 bases between them. CDR3 length equals 12 residues. The DNA of the CDR3 is TGTGCCAGCAGCGCCGGGGGGAACCCAGCTTTCTTT. Translating it yields CASSAGGNPAFF.

The rearrangement uses TRBV20-1 and TRBJ1-6; weak D call: TRBD1 (6 bases). This CDR3 has 14 residues. The V gene's germline CDR1 is DFQATT and CDR2 SNEGSKA (reference sequence). V lost 5 bases, J lost 10 bases, and 18 bases lay in between. The CDR3 bases are TGCAGTGCTCAAAGGGGAGGGACATTCTCACCCCTCCACTTT. It yields the protein CSAQRGGTFSPLHF.

This clonotype was picked up many times. This chain connects TRBV25-1 to TRBJ2-5; 7 nucleotides match TRBD1. CDR1 and CDR2 (germline): MGHDK, SYGVNS. V shed 2 bases, J shed 5 bases, and the junction held 11 bases outside the gene matches. This CDR3 has 16 residues. CDR3 bases: TGTGCCAGCAGTGAAAGCCGAACAGGGGTTGGGGAGACCCAGTACTTC. It is translated as CASSESRTGVGETQYF. The full variable domain, in which reference TRBV25-1 and TRBJ2-5 provide the parts outside the CDR3, is EADIYQTPRYLVIGTGKKITLECSQTMGHDKMYWYQQDPGMELHLIHYSYGVNSTEKGDLSSESTVSRIRTEHFPLTLESARPSHTSQYLCASSESRTGVGETQYFGPGTRLLVL.

V usage is TRBV11-2 and J usage is TRBJ2-7; 9 bases are shared with TRBD1. Per germline, CDR1 SGHAT and CDR2 FQNNGV. V was clipped by 5 bases and J by 5 bases; unmatched bases: 10. This CDR3 has 15 residues. CDR3 sequence (DNA): TGTGCCAGCAGCAATTATGGGACAGGGAATGACGAGCAGTACTTC. It specifies CASSNYGTGNDEQYF.

Of note for this clonotype: One end of the junction is discordant with germline, which a read error may explain. The V gene is TRBV19, the J gene TRBJ2-6; D is unclear. The CDR3 consists of 11 residues. Germline V gives CDR1 LNHDA, CDR2 SQIVND (reference sequence). CDR3: CASIGKDGGAF. DNA for the CDR3: TGTGCCAGTATTGGAAAAGACGGTGGGGCTTTC.

The rearrangement uses TRBV3-1 and TRBJ1-1; possibly TRBD1 for D (5 bases). There are 15 residues in the CDR3. The V end lost 1 base, the J end lost 6 bases, and 15 bases lay between the germline ends. CDR1 LGHDT and CDR2 YNNKEL come from the germline V gene (reference sequence). The CDR3 region is CASSQAGGVWAEAFF. DNA for the CDR3: TGTGCCAGCAGCCAAGCCGGGGGGGTATGGGCTGAAGCTTTCTTT.

At least ten counts were recorded for this clonotype. The V call is TRBV27, the J call TRBJ1-5, with a possible D match to TRBD1 (5 bases). Germline V gene lookup returns CDR1 MNHEY and CDR2 SMNVEV (reference sequence). The CDR3 length is 16 residues. V was shortened by 3 bases and J by 6 bases, with 18 bases between the two germline ends. In DNA, the CDR3 is TGTGCCAGCAGTTTGGGATCCGCCTTAAGGGGTCAGCCCCAGCATTTT. Its protein is CASSLGSALRGQPQHF.

Many counts were recorded for this clonotype. The chain links TRBV7-2 to TRBJ2-7, with a weak D call TRBD1 (5 bases). The CDR3 is made up of 12 amino acids. Germline loops: CDR1 SGHTA, CDR2 FQGNSA. Trimming cost V 9 bases and J 7 bases, with 16 bases left between them. The DNA of the CDR3 is TGTGCCAGTCAGGGATCGGTTGGGGAGCAGTACTTC. It yields the protein CASQGSVGEQYF.